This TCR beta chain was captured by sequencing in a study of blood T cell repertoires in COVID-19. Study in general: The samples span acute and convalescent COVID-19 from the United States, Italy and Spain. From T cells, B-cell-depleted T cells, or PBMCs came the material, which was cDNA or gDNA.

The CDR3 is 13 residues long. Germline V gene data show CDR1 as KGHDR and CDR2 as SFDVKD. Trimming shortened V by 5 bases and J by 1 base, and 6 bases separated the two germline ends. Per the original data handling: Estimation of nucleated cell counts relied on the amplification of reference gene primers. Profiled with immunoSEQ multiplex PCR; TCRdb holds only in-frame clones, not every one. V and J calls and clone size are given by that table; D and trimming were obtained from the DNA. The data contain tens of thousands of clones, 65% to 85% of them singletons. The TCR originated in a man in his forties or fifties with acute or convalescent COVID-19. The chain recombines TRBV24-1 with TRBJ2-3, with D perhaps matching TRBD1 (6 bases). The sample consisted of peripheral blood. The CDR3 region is CATSGTGTDTQYF. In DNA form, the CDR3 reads TGTGCCACCAGTGGGACAGGCACAGATACGCAGTATTTT.